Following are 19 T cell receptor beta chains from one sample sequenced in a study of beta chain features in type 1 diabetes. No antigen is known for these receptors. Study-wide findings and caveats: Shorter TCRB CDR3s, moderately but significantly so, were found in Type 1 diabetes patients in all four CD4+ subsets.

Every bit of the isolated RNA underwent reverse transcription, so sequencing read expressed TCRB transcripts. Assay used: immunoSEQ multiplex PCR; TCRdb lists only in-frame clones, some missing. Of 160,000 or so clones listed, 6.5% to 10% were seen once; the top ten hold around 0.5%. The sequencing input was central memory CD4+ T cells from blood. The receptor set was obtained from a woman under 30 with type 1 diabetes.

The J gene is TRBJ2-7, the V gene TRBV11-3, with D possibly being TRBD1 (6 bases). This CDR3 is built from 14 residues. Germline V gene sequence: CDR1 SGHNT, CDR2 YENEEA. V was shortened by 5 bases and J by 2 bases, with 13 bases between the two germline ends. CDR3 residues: CASSAGTPPYEQYF. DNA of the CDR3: TGTGCCAGCAGCGCAGGGACACCTCCCTACGAGCAGTACTTC.

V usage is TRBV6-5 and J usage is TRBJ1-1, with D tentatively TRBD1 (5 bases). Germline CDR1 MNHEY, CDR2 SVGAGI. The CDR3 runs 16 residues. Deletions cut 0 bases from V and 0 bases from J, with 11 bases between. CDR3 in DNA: TGTGCCAGCAGTTACTCTGGGGCCTTACTGAACACTGAAGCTTTCTTT. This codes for CASSYSGALLNTEAFF.

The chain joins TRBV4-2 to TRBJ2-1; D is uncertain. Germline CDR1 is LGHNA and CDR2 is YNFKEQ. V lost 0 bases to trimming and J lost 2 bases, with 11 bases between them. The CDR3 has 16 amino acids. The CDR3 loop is CASSQEAPVAYNEQFF. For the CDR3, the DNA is TGTGCCAGCAGCCAAGAGGCCCCCGTGGCCTACAATGAGCAGTTCTTC.

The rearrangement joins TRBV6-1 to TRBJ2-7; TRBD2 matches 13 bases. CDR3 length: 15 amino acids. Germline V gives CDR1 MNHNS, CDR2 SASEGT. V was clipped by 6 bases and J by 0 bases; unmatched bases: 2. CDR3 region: CASRGTSGTSYEQYF. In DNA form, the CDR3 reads TGTGCCAGCAGAGGGACTAGCGGGACCTCCTACGAGCAGTACTTC.

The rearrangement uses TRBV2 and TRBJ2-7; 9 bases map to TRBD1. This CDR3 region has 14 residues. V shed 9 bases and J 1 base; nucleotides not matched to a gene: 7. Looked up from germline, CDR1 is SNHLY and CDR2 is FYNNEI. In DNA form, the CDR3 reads TGTGCCAGTGGGAACAGGGGGCTATCCTACGAGCAGTACTTC. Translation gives CASGNRGLSYEQYF.

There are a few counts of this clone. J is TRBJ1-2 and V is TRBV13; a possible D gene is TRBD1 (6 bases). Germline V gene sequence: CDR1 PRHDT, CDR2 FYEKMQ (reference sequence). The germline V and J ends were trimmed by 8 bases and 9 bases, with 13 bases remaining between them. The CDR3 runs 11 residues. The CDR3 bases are TGTGCCAGCGGACAGAGGGCCAGCTACACCTTC. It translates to CASGQRASYTF.

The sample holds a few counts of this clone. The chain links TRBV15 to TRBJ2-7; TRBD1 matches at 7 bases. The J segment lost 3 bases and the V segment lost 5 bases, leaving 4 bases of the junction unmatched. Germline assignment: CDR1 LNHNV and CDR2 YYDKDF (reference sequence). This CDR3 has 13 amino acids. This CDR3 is CATSQGTDYEQYF. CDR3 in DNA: TGTGCCACCAGCCAAGGGACAGACTACGAGCAGTACTTC. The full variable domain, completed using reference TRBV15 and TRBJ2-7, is DAMVIQNPRYQVTQFGKPVTLSCSQTLNHNVMYWYQQKSSQAPKLLFHYYDKDFNNEADTPDNFQSRRPNTSFCFLDIRSPGLGDTAMYLCATSQGTDYEQYFGPGTRLTVT.

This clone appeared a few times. In DNA form, the CDR3 reads TGTGCCATCAGGCAGGGGGCGGACGAGCAGTACTTC. Protein sequence: CAIRQGADEQYF. The gene calls are TRBV10-3 and TRBJ2-7; 8 nucleotides line up with TRBD1. Germline V gene sequence: CDR1 ENHRY, CDR2 SYGVKD. Germline trimming cut 6 bases from V and 5 bases from J; bases unmatched to any gene: 3. This CDR3 is built from 12 residues.

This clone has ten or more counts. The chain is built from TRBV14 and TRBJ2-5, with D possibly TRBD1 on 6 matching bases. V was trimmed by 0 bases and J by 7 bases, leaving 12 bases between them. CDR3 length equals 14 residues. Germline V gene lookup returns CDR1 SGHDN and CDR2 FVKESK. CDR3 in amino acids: CASSQDTGYGTQYF. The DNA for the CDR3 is TGTGCCAGCAGCCAAGATACAGGGTACGGGACCCAGTACTTC.

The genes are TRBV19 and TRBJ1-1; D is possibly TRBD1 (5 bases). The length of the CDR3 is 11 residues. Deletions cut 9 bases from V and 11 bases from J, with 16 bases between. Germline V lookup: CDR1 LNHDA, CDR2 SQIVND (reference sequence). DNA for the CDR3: TGTGCCAGCTCTGGGGGGACCCTTGCTTTCTTT. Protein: CASSGGTLAFF.

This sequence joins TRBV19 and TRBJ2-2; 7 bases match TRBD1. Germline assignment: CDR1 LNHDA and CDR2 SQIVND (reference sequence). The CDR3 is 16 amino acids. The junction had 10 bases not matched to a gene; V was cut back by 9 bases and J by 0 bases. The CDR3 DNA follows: TGTGCCAGCAGAAAACCGCAGGGGGCGAACACCGGGGAGCTGTTTTTT. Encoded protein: CASRKPQGANTGELFF.

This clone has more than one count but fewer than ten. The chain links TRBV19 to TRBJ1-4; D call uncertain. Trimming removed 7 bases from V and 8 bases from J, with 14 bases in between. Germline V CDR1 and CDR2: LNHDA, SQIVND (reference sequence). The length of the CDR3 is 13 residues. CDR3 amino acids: CASNRQVQEKLFF. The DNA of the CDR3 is TGTGCCAGTAACCGGCAGGTGCAGGAAAAACTGTTTTTT.

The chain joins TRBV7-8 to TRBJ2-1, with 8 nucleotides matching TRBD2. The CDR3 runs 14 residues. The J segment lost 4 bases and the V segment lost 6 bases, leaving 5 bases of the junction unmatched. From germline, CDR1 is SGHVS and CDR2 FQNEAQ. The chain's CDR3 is CASRAAGGYNEQFF. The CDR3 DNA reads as TGTGCCAGCAGGGCCGCGGGGGGTTACAATGAGCAGTTCTTC.

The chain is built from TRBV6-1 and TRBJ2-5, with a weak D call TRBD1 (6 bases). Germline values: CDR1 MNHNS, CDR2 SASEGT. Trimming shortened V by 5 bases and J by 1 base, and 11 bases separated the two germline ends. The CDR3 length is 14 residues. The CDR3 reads CASSSGQIQETQYF. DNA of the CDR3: TGTGCCAGCAGTTCCGGACAGATCCAAGAGACCCAGTACTTC.

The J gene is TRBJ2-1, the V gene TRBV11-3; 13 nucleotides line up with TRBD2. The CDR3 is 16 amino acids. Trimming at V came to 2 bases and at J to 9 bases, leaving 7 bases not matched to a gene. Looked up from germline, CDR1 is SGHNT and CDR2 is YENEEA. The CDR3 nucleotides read TGTGCCAGCAGCTTACCCGGACTAGCGGGAGAGGGTGAGCAGTTCTTC. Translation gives CASSLPGLAGEGEQFF.

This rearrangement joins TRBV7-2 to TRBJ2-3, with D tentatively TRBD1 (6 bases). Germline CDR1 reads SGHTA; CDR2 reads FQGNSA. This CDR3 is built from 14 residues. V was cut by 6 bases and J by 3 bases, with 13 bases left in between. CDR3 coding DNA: TGTGCCAGCAGTGGGGGCCCCGCGACAGATACGCAGTATTTT. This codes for CASSGGPATDTQYF.

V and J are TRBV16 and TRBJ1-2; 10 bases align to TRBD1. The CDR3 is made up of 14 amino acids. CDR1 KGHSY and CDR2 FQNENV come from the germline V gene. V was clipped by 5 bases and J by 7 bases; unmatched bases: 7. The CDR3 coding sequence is TGTGCCAGCAGCGACCGGACAGGGGGTTTTGGCTACACCTTC. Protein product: CASSDRTGGFGYTF.

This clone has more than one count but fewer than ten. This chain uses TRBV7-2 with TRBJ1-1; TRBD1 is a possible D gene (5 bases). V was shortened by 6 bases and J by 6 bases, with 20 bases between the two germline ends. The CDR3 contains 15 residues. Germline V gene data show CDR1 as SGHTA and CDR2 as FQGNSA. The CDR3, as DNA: TGTGCCAGCAGGGGGGGGTTTGGGGGTTTCGCTGAAGCTTTCTTT. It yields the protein CASRGGFGGFAEAFF.

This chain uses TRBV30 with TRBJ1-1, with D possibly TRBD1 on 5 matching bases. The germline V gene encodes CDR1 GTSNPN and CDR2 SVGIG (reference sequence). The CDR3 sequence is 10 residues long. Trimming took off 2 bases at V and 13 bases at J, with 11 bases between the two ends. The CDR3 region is CAWSRVGDFF. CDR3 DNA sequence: TGTGCCTGGAGTCGGGTAGGGGATTTCTTT.